This T cell receptor (beta chain) was recovered during a study of CD8+ T cells in alopecia areata. Study-wide context: Dosing spanned 6 to 18 months on tofacitinib, then 6 months off drug. Regarding the study as a whole: Scalp specimens additionally yield sequences from normal skin's resident alphabeta T cells.

V was clipped by 4 bases and J by 8 bases, with 14 bases between them. CDR1 and CDR2 from the germline V gene are LGHNA and YNFKEQ. CDR3 length: 14 amino acids. Individuals with alopecia areata gave both lesional scalp punch biopsies and peripheral blood for collection. The authors extracted RNA and reverse transcribed it into cDNA as the sequencing template. TCRdb's copy holds only in-frame clones and misses some; the assay was immunoSEQ multiplex PCR. Among 140,000 to 150,000 clones listed, roughly 48% were seen once. Comment on this clone: Its specificity is unknown.

Sequencing was done on a sample of CD4+ T cells sorted from blood. The TCR comes from a human donor with alopecia areata. The chain is built from TRBV4-2 and TRBJ2-2; D is uncertain. In DNA form, the CDR3 reads TGTGCCAGCAGCCCGGGCGAACGGGTTGGGGAGCTGTTTTTT. Its protein is CASSPGERVGELFF.